This TCR beta chain is drawn from a study of T cell changes during pregnancy in multiple sclerosis. The V end was cut by 2 bases, the J end by 0 bases, with 5 bases between. This CDR3 is built from 14 residues. Germline assignment: CDR1 GTSNPN and CDR2 SVGIG (reference sequence). This table comes from immunoSEQ multiplex PCR, and its TCRdb copy is limited to in-frame clones, with some not included. The sample contains tens of thousands of clones, 85% to 90% of which appear only once. This TCR derives from a female donor in good health, enrolled as a control in a pregnancy study. Sample: CD8+ T cells from peripheral blood mononuclear cells, taken after pregnancy. The V and J genes are TRBV30 and TRBJ1-6, with D hard to call. CDR3 in amino acids: CAWSPSSYNSPLHF. CDR3 coding DNA: TGTGCCTGGAGTCCGAGCTCCTATAATTCACCCCTCCACTTT.